This passage covers 27 T cell receptor beta chains from one sample sequenced in a study of blood T cell repertoires in COVID-19. Some clones are missing from TCRdb's copy, which holds only in-frame ones; the method was immunoSEQ multiplex PCR. The table lists fewer than 250,000 clones, 70% to 90% of them singletons, with 6.2% in the top ten. Material: peripheral blood. These receptors all come from a woman in her thirties or forties who had recovered from COVID-19.

The rearrangement uses TRBV3-1 (or the pseudogene TRBV3-2) and TRBJ1-2; weak D call: TRBD1 (6 bases). Germline CDR1 reads LGHDT; CDR2 reads YNNKEL (reference sequence). V gave up 7 bases and J gave up 8 bases, with 14 bases separating them. The CDR3 loop spans 12 amino acids. This CDR3 reads CASTDKRGGYTF. The CDR3 DNA sequence: TGTGCCAGCACCGATAAAAGGGGGGGCTACACCTTC.

The genes are TRBV3-1 (or the pseudogene TRBV3-2) and TRBJ2-3; TRBD2 matches 10 bases. The ends lost 1 base at V and 4 bases at J; junction bases unmatched: 5. The CDR3 sequence is 16 residues long. Germline V gene lookup returns CDR1 LGHDT and CDR2 YNNKEL (reference sequence). This CDR3 is CASSQGAGGPSDTQYF. In nucleotides, the CDR3 is TGTGCCAGCAGCCAAGGAGCGGGAGGGCCATCAGATACGCAGTATTTT.

This sequence joins TRBV4-2 and TRBJ2-7, with TRBD1 identical over 10 bases. This CDR3 spans 14 amino acids. J was trimmed by 4 bases and V by 4 bases; bases with no gene match: 4. Germline V gene sequence: CDR1 LGHNA, CDR2 YNFKEQ. This chain's CDR3 is CASSLGQGVYEQYF. CDR3 DNA: TGTGCCAGCAGCCTCGGACAGGGGGTGTACGAGCAGTACTTC.

The chain recombines TRBV5-1 with TRBJ1-1; TRBD1 aligns across 8 bases. This CDR3 is 15 amino acids long. Germline loops: CDR1 SGHRS, CDR2 YFSETQ. The V segment lost 1 base and the J segment 10 bases; nucleotides outside the gene matches: 12. CDR3 residues: CASSLLAGGDSGAFF. The CDR3 DNA reads TGCGCCAGCAGCTTGCTGGCAGGGGGCGATAGTGGAGCTTTCTTT.

This rearrangement joins TRBV30 to TRBJ2-2; D is perhaps TRBD1 (6 bases). Trimming removed 3 bases from V and 0 bases from J, with 14 bases in between. The germline CDR1 and CDR2 sequences are GTSNPN and SVGIG (reference sequence). The CDR3 spans 16 residues. CDR3 region: CAWSSLGAANTGELFF. The CDR3, as DNA: TGTGCCTGGAGCAGTTTGGGGGCCGCGAACACCGGGGAGCTGTTTTTT.

V usage is TRBV25-1 and J usage is TRBJ1-2; 8 nucleotides agree with TRBD1. V gave up 6 bases and J gave up 2 bases; unmatched junction bases: 2. The CDR3 loop spans 13 amino acids. The germline V gene has CDR1 MGHDK and CDR2 SYGVNS. CDR3 in amino acids: CASSRDRNYGYTF. DNA for the CDR3: TGTGCCAGCAGCCGGGACAGGAACTATGGCTACACCTTC.

The V and J genes are TRBV6-4 and TRBJ2-1, with 14 bases fitting TRBD2. V trimming: 6 bases; J trimming: 0 bases; junction bases outside the gene matches: 13. The CDR3 is made up of 20 amino acids. Looked up from germline, CDR1 is MRHNA and CDR2 is SNTAGT. The CDR3 DNA is TGTGCCAGCAGCCCAGCTGGGACTAGCGGGAGCCGGGGCTCCTACAATGAGCAGTTCTTC. Translation gives CASSPAGTSGSRGSYNEQFF.

The J gene is TRBJ2-2, the V gene TRBV7-6, with 7 nucleotides matching TRBD2. The germline V gene has CDR1 SGHVS and CDR2 FNYEAQ. The junction had 5 bases not matched to a gene; V was cut back by 7 bases and J by 0 bases. The CDR3 spans 15 residues. The CDR3 DNA follows: TGTGCCAGCACTGCTAGCGGAGCGAACACCGGGGAGCTGTTTTTT. It yields the protein CASTASGANTGELFF.

This chain uses TRBV18 with TRBJ1-2, with 9 bases fitting TRBD1. Germline CDR1 KGHSH, CDR2 LQKENI. The CDR3 totals 16 residues. Germline trimming cut 5 bases from V and 6 bases from J; bases unmatched to any gene: 13. CDR3 nucleotides: TGTGCCAGCTCAGCTGTCGGGACAGGGTCTCCGAATGGCTACACCTTC. Residues: CASSAVGTGSPNGYTF.

The chain has TRBV11-2 and TRBJ2-7; D gene ambiguous. The CDR3 runs to 13 residues. Trimming left V 0 bases short and J 7 bases short, with 10 bases between. Per the germline V gene, CDR1 is SGHAT and CDR2 is FQNNGV. The CDR3 is CASSLEVAEEQYF. The CDR3 DNA reads as TGTGCCAGCAGCTTAGAGGTAGCTGAAGAGCAGTACTTC.

The V gene is TRBV28, the J gene TRBJ1-2; D perhaps matches TRBD1 (5 bases). CDR1 and CDR2 from the germline V gene are MDHEN and SYDVKM. The CDR3 runs 12 residues. CDR3 sequence (DNA): TGTGCGCACGAGGGACTCGGTTATGGCTACACCTTC. It translates to CAHEGLGYGYTF.

The sample holds a few counts of this clone. The chain joins TRBV7-9 to TRBJ2-7, with 10 bases that match TRBD2. V dropped 2 bases and J dropped 3; count of bases not matched to a gene: 1. The germline V gene has CDR1 SEHNR and CDR2 FQNEAQ (reference sequence). The CDR3 consists of 14 residues. The CDR3 here is CASSLLAGVYEQYF. In DNA, the CDR3 is TGTGCCAGCAGCTTACTAGCGGGAGTCTACGAGCAGTACTTC.

This chain connects TRBV4-3 to TRBJ2-1, with 12 bases aligning to TRBD2. The length of the CDR3 is 17 residues. Germline loops: CDR1 LGHNA, CDR2 YSLEER. V was pared by 3 bases and J by 8 bases, with 11 bases of the junction left unmatched. The CDR3 reads CASSHETSGSSVDEQFF. CDR3 nucleotide sequence: TGCGCCAGCAGCCACGAGACTAGCGGGAGTAGTGTCGATGAGCAGTTCTTC.

This clone is a singleton in its sample. The chain couples TRBV5-1 to TRBJ1-2; 7 positions match TRBD1. CDR1 is SGHRS, CDR2 YFSETQ, per germline. This CDR3 has 15 amino acids. V shed 3 bases and J 5 bases; nucleotides not matched to a gene: 10. The CDR3 region is CASSSGDRTGYGYTF. The DNA for the CDR3 is TGCGCCAGCAGCTCGGGGGACAGAACGGGGTATGGCTACACCTTC.

The chain couples TRBV5-4 to TRBJ1-2; D not certain. V was cut by 4 bases and J by 2 bases, with 9 bases left in between. The CDR3 consists of 13 residues. Germline V gives CDR1 SGHNT, CDR2 YYREEE (reference sequence). CDR3 sequence (DNA): TGTGCCAGCAGCCCGGACTCAAACTATGGCTACACCTTC. Amino acid sequence: CASSPDSNYGYTF. The whole variable domain, filled in from reference TRBV5-4 and TRBJ1-2, reads ETGVTQSPTHLIKTRGQQVTLRCSSQSGHNTVSWYQQALGQGPQFIFQYYREEENGRGNFPPRFSGLQFPNYSSELNVNALELDDSALYLCASSPDSNYGYTFGSGTRLTVV.

The chain links TRBV3-1 (or the pseudogene TRBV3-2) to TRBJ1-1; TRBD1 matches 9 bases. This CDR3 region has 16 residues. Germline values: CDR1 LGHDT, CDR2 YNNKEL (reference sequence). V lost 2 bases to trimming and J lost 4 bases; unmatched junction nucleotides: 8. CDR3 bases: TGTGCCAGCAGCCAATTACCGGGACAGGGAAGCACTGAAGCTTTCTTT. It translates to CASSQLPGQGSTEAFF.

V gene TRBV4-2 combines with J gene TRBJ2-1, with TRBD2 matching 8 bases. The J segment lost 3 bases and the V segment lost 0 bases, leaving 1 base of the junction unmatched. CDR1 is LGHNA and CDR2 is YNFKEQ in the germline V gene. The CDR3 loop spans 15 amino acids. Here the CDR3 reads CASSQDSGSYNEQFF. In DNA form, the CDR3 reads TGTGCCAGCAGCCAAGACAGCGGGAGCTACAATGAGCAGTTCTTC.

This clone was recorded only once. The gene calls are TRBV7-2 and TRBJ2-3; possibly TRBD2 for D (6 bases). Germline lookup yields CDR1 SGHTA and CDR2 FQGNSA. The CDR3 runs 15 residues. V lost 5 bases to trimming and J lost 0 bases, with 12 bases between them. The CDR3 protein is CASSPRLVSTDTQYF. The DNA of the CDR3 is TGTGCCAGCAGCCCCCGACTAGTCAGCACAGATACGCAGTATTTT. The full variable domain, its missing parts supplied by reference TRBV7-2 and TRBJ2-3, is GAGVSQSPSNKVTEKGKDVELRCDPISGHTALYWYRQSLGQGLEFLIYFQGNSAPDKSGLPSDRFSAERTGGSVSTLTIQRTQQEDSAVYLCASSPRLVSTDTQYFGPGTRLTVL.

The rearrangement links TRBV19 to TRBJ2-2; TRBD1 matches at 9 bases. Germline V lookup: CDR1 LNHDA, CDR2 SQIVND (reference sequence). CDR3 length: 18 residues. V lost 9 bases to trimming and J lost 1 base; unmatched junction nucleotides: 15. Written as DNA, the CDR3 is TGTGCCAGCCGCATACCGACAGGGGGTAACGGGAACACCGGGGAGCTGTTTTTT. Its translation is CASRIPTGGNGNTGELFF. Full variable domain (missing parts from reference TRBV19 and TRBJ2-2): DGGITQSPKYLFRKEGQNVTLSCEQNLNHDAMYWYRQDPGQGLRLIYYSQIVNDFQKGDIAEGYSVSREKKESFPLTVTSAQKNPTAFYLCASRIPTGGNGNTGELFFGEGSRLTVL.

This sequence joins TRBV11-3 and TRBJ2-7, with D perhaps TRBD2 (5 bases). This CDR3 has 14 residues. V lost 1 base, J lost 3 bases, and 10 bases lay in between. Germline V gene lookup returns CDR1 SGHNT and CDR2 YENEEA. The CDR3: CASSLGGGGYEQYF. The CDR3 nucleotides read TGTGCCAGCAGCTTAGGCGGAGGAGGCTACGAGCAGTACTTC.

The chain is built from TRBV7-2 and TRBJ2-7; 8 bases match TRBD2. In germline, CDR1 is SGHTA, CDR2 FQGNSA. The CDR3 has 16 amino acids. J lost 3 bases, V lost 1 base, and 8 bases had no gene match. For the CDR3, the DNA is TGTGCCAGCAGCTTAGGAGCGGGGGAGGCCTTCTACGAGCAGTACTTC. Protein sequence: CASSLGAGEAFYEQYF.

The genes are TRBV9 and TRBJ1-4; D perhaps matches TRBD1 (6 bases). Germline loops: CDR1 SGDLS, CDR2 YYNGEE. The V end was cut by 0 bases, the J end by 2 bases, with 14 bases between. The CDR3 is 17 amino acids. The CDR3: CASSVGLAGATNEKLFF. CDR3 coding DNA: TGTGCCAGCAGCGTAGGGTTAGCGGGGGCGACTAATGAAAAACTGTTTTTT. Full variable domain (remainder filled in from reference TRBV9 and TRBJ1-4): DSGVTQTPKHLITATGQRVTLRCSPRSGDLSVYWYQQSLDQGLQFLIQYYNGEERAKGNILERFSAQQFPDLHSELNLSSLELGDSALYFCASSVGLAGATNEKLFFGSGTQLSVL.

The chain couples TRBV27 to TRBJ2-6; 10 nucleotides align to TRBD2. After removal of 2 bases from V and 2 bases from J, the junction contained 12 bases not matched to a gene. The germline V gene has CDR1 MNHEY and CDR2 SMNVEV (reference sequence). There are 20 residues in the CDR3. The CDR3 DNA is TGTGCCAGCAGTTTACGGCTCCAACTAGCGGGAACACCTGGGGCCAACGTCCTGACTTTC. Translation gives CASSLRLQLAGTPGANVLTF.

This chain connects TRBV5-6 to TRBJ2-2, with D unclear. The V end lost 0 bases, the J end lost 9 bases, and 15 bases lay between the germline ends. Germline lookup yields CDR1 SGHDT and CDR2 YYEEEE. This CDR3 region has 15 residues. The chain's CDR3 is CASSLGLNSNRELFF. CDR3 nucleotide sequence: TGTGCCAGCAGCTTGGGGTTGAATTCTAATAGGGAGCTGTTTTTT.

The chain recombines TRBV29-1 with TRBJ2-5; no definite D call. The length of the CDR3 is 11 residues. Trimming removed 6 bases at V and 4 bases at J, with 9 bases between. Germline assignment: CDR1 SQVTM and CDR2 ANQGSEA. The CDR3 protein is CSVRYLETQYF. In DNA form, the CDR3 reads TGCAGCGTCCGGTACCTAGAGACCCAGTACTTC.

The chain links TRBV6-1 to TRBJ2-7; no definite D call. V dropped 3 bases and J dropped 2 bases, with 11 bases sitting between them. The CDR3 has 14 residues. The germline gives CDR1 MNHNS, CDR2 SASEGT. The chain's CDR3 is CASSEGVGTYEQYF. The CDR3 bases are TGTGCCAGCAGTGAGGGCGTCGGAACCTACGAGCAGTACTTC.

The chain uses TRBV7-2 and TRBJ1-6, with 9 bases matching TRBD1. The CDR3 is made up of 15 amino acids. After removal of 5 bases from V and 8 bases from J, the junction contained 7 bases not matched to a gene. CDR1 is SGHTA, CDR2 FQGNSA, per germline. The chain's CDR3 is CASSQNTGGDSPLHF. The CDR3, as DNA: TGTGCCAGCAGCCAAAACACAGGGGGCGATTCACCCCTCCACTTT. Full variable domain (missing parts from reference TRBV7-2 and TRBJ1-6): GAGVSQSPSNKVTEKGKDVELRCDPISGHTALYWYRQSLGQGLEFLIYFQGNSAPDKSGLPSDRFSAERTGGSVSTLTIQRTQQEDSAVYLCASSQNTGGDSPLHFGNGTRLTVT.